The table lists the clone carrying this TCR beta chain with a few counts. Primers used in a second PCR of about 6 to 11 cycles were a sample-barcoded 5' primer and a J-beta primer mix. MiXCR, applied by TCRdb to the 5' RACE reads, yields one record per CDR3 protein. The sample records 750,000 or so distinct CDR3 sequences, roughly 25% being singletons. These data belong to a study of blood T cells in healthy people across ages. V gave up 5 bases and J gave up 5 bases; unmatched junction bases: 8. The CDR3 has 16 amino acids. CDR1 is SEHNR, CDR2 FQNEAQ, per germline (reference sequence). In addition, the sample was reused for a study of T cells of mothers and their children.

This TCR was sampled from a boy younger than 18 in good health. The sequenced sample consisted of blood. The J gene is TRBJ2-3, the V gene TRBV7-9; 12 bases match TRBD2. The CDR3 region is CASSPPRLAGEDTQYF. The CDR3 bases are TGTGCCAGCAGCCCACCCCGACTAGCGGGAGAAGATACGCAGTATTTT.